What follows are 22 T cell receptor beta chains derived from one specimen sequenced in a study of blood T cell repertoires in COVID-19. The method was immunoSEQ multiplex PCR; TCRdb's version includes in-frame clones alone and lacks a portion of them. The table includes about 87,000 clones, approximately 80% detected once. Sequencing was done on a sample of peripheral blood. The source is a woman in her 70s with acute or convalescent COVID-19.

By sample share, this clone is medium-sized. The J gene is TRBJ2-2, the V gene TRBV29-1; 8 nucleotides align to TRBD1. V lost 6 bases, J lost 5 bases, and 5 bases stayed unmatched. CDR1 is SQVTM, CDR2 ANQGSEA, per germline. The CDR3 spans 13 residues. CDR3 in amino acids: CSVGWTGTGELFF. DNA for the CDR3: TGCAGCGTCGGATGGACAGGGACCGGGGAGCTGTTTTTT.

CDR3 sequence reads: CACHMTRSYGYTF. The CDR3 DNA sequence: TGTGCCTGCCATATGACACGATCCTATGGCTACACCTTC. The chain links TRBV30 to TRBJ1-2, with unresolved D. CDR1 is GTSNPN and CDR2 is SVGIG in the germline V gene (reference sequence). The CDR3 is made up of 13 amino acids. Trimming cost V 6 bases and J 4 bases, with 15 bases left between them.

V gene TRBV30 combines with J gene TRBJ2-1; 8 bases are shared with TRBD1. V gave up 1 base and J gave up 8 bases; unmatched junction bases: 4. Looked up from germline, CDR1 is GTSNPN and CDR2 is SVGIG (reference sequence). The CDR3 extends over 13 amino acids. CDR3 loop: CAWSGTGSDEQFF. CDR3 in DNA: TGTGCCTGGAGTGGGACAGGGTCGGATGAGCAGTTCTTC.

Concerning this clone itself: Additional DNA sequences in this sample encode the identical CDR3. This chain links TRBV10-3 with TRBJ1-1, with 8 nucleotides matching TRBD1. Per germline, CDR1 ENHRY and CDR2 SYGVKD. Germline trimming cut 10 bases from V and 2 bases from J; bases unmatched to any gene: 3. The CDR3 totals 12 residues. The CDR3: CATGQGNTEAFF. DNA for the CDR3: TGTGCCACTGGACAGGGAAACACTGAAGCTTTCTTT.

The chain has TRBV14 and TRBJ1-1; no reliable D call. This CDR3 has 14 amino acids. Germline V gene data show CDR1 as SGHDN and CDR2 as FVKESK. Trimming pared 0 bases from V and 9 bases from J, leaving 14 bases between. The CDR3 spells CASSQDGGIGQAFF. CDR3 coding DNA: TGTGCCAGCAGCCAAGATGGAGGGATCGGCCAAGCTTTCTTT.

The chain combines TRBV18 with TRBJ1-2, with 12 positions matching TRBD1. The CDR3 length is 15 residues. The ends lost 2 bases at V and 8 bases at J; junction bases unmatched: 6. Looked up from germline, CDR1 is KGHSH and CDR2 is LQKENI. CDR3 coding DNA: TGTGCCAGCTCACCAGGGACAGGGGGCGCGGAGGGCTACACCTTC. Protein: CASSPGTGGAEGYTF.

The V call is TRBV4-1, the J call TRBJ2-1; D unclear. The V gene's germline CDR1 is MGHRA and CDR2 YSYEKL. The CDR3 consists of 15 residues. V dropped 1 base and J dropped 9 bases, with 16 bases sitting between them. CDR3 loop: CASSQVTFLLGEQFF. The CDR3 nucleotides read TGCGCCAGCAGCCAAGTGACATTCCTGTTAGGTGAGCAGTTCTTC.

This clone was recorded once. The gene calls are TRBV6-5 and TRBJ1-1, with D hard to call. Germline CDR1 reads MNHEY; CDR2 reads SVGAGI. V gave up 6 bases and J gave up 7 bases, with 21 bases separating them. CDR3 length equals 15 residues. This CDR3 reads CASRKYAESGVEAFF. DNA of the CDR3: TGTGCCAGCAGGAAATATGCGGAGAGCGGAGTTGAAGCTTTCTTT.

This rearrangement joins TRBV9 to TRBJ2-5, with unresolved D. V lost 4 bases to trimming and J lost 7 bases, with 23 bases between them. Germline V gene data show CDR1 as SGDLS and CDR2 as YYNGEE. The CDR3 covers 16 residues. The CDR3 here is CASSPPGASTARTQYF. For the CDR3, the DNA is TGTGCCAGCAGCCCCCCCGGAGCTTCGACGGCTAGGACCCAGTACTTC. Using reference TRBV9 and TRBJ2-5 for the parts outside the CDR3, the full variable domain is DSGVTQTPKHLITATGQRVTLRCSPRSGDLSVYWYQQSLDQGLQFLIQYYNGEERAKGNILERFSAQQFPDLHSELNLSSLELGDSALYFCASSPPGASTARTQYFGPGTRLLVL.

The V gene is TRBV19, the J gene TRBJ1-2; D not certain. Germline CDR1 and CDR2: LNHDA and SQIVND (reference sequence). This CDR3 comprises 14 residues. V was shortened by 4 bases and J by 2 bases, with 11 bases between the two germline ends. This chain's CDR3 is CASSSPGGNYGYTF. DNA for the CDR3: TGTGCCAGTAGTAGCCCCGGAGGGAACTATGGCTACACCTTC.

The chain has TRBV27 and TRBJ2-1; 8 nucleotides line up with TRBD1. Germline V gene data show CDR1 as MNHEY and CDR2 as SMNVEV (reference sequence). The CDR3 has 15 amino acids. V lost 5 bases to trimming and J lost 9 bases; unmatched junction nucleotides: 12. CDR3 region: CASSTRTGYLAEQFF. The CDR3 DNA sequence: TGTGCCAGCAGTACCCGGACAGGGTATCTGGCTGAGCAGTTCTTC.

This clone has just one count. J is TRBJ1-4 and V is TRBV5-1; TRBD1 matches at 9 bases. After removal of 4 bases from V and 6 bases from J, the junction contained 10 bases not matched to a gene. Germline V gene data show CDR1 as SGHRS and CDR2 as YFSETQ. The CDR3 length is 16 residues. CDR3 loop: CASSRSTGGADEKLFF. CDR3 bases: TGCGCCAGCAGCAGATCTACAGGGGGCGCGGATGAAAAACTGTTTTTT.

This sequence joins TRBV2 and TRBJ1-5, with a weak D call TRBD1 (6 bases). The CDR3 is 13 amino acids. Between the trimmed V and J ends, which lost 4 bases and 4 bases, there was a span of 8 bases. The V gene's germline CDR1 is SNHLY and CDR2 FYNNEI. For the CDR3, the DNA is TGTGCCAGCAGTGGGACAGTGAATCAGCCCCAGCATTTT. This encodes CASSGTVNQPQHF.

The chain recombines TRBV11-2 with TRBJ2-7; D might be TRBD1 (5 bases). The V gene lost 2 bases and the J gene lost 0 bases, with 14 bases spanning the gap. Germline values: CDR1 SGHAT, CDR2 FQNNGV. CDR3 size: 16 residues. DNA for the CDR3: TGTGCCAGCAGCTTACGGCAGGGCGAAATCTCCTACGAGCAGTACTTC. Protein sequence: CASSLRQGEISYEQYF. The full variable domain, with the rest looked up from reference TRBV11-2 and TRBJ2-7, is EAGVAQSPRYKIIEKRQSVAFWCNPISGHATLYWYQQILGQGPKLLIQFQNNGVVDDSQLPKDRFSAERLKGVDSTLKIQPAKLEDSAVYLCASSLRQGEISYEQYFGPGTRLTVT.

V gene TRBV12-3 or TRBV12-4 combines with J gene TRBJ2-7; D is undetermined. V shed 3 bases and J shed 3 bases, with 6 bases lying between them. This CDR3 has 12 amino acids. The CDR3 is CASSLPSYEQYF. DNA for the CDR3: TGTGCCAGCAGTTTGCCTAGCTACGAGCAGTACTTC.

The chain recombines TRBV28 with TRBJ2-7; 9 nucleotides match TRBD1. Per germline, CDR1 MDHEN and CDR2 SYDVKM. The CDR3 has 14 residues. Trimming removed 8 bases from V and 3 bases from J; junction bases left unmatched: 8. CDR3 sequence: CASGSRTGVYEQYF. In nucleotides, the CDR3 is TGTGCCAGCGGGTCCCGGACAGGGGTCTACGAGCAGTACTTC.

This clone appeared a few times. This rearrangement joins TRBV28 to TRBJ1-5; 7 bases line up with TRBD1. Trimming took 7 bases from V and 7 from J; bases not matched to a gene: 13. Germline V gives CDR1 MDHEN, CDR2 SYDVKM. The length of the CDR3 is 15 residues. The CDR3 coding sequence is TGTGCCAGCATGGCGGGAGGGGGCGGGTGGCAGCCCCAGCATTTT. The encoded protein is CASMAGGGGWQPQHF.

The chain recombines TRBV29-1 with TRBJ1-1, with unresolved D. Germline V CDR1 and CDR2: SQVTM, ANQGSEA. Trimming took off 4 bases at V and 5 bases at J, with 11 bases between the two ends. The CDR3 is made up of 12 amino acids. The CDR3 DNA follows: TGCAGCGTTGGTGGGCGCCGGACTGAAGCTTTCTTT. This gives the protein CSVGGRRTEAFF.

The rearrangement joins TRBV7-9 to TRBJ2-3; the D gene is possibly TRBD2 (6 bases). Looked up from germline, CDR1 is SEHNR and CDR2 is FQNEAQ (reference sequence). CDR3 size: 16 residues. V was cut by 5 bases and J by 4 bases, with 19 bases left in between. The CDR3 DNA reads TGTGCCAGCAGCCCCAAGCGGGTCGCAGGTCCAGATACGCAGTATTTT. It codes for CASSPKRVAGPDTQYF.

The chain couples TRBV6-1 to TRBJ1-2; D unclear. The CDR3 extends over 13 amino acids. CDR1 and CDR2 (germline): MNHNS, SASEGT. V lost 2 bases to trimming and J lost 0 bases, with 4 bases between them. Here the CDR3 DNA reads TGTGCCAGCAGTGAATCGGCTAACTATGGCTACACCTTC. It specifies CASSESANYGYTF.

In this sample, this clone turned up once. The rearrangement links TRBV11-3 to TRBJ1-1; 9 nucleotides align to TRBD1. V shed 5 bases, J shed 5 bases, and the junction held 6 bases outside the gene matches. In germline, CDR1 is SGHNT, CDR2 YENEEA. The CDR3 is 14 amino acids. CDR3 sequence: CASSPGTGSTEAFF. CDR3 bases: TGTGCCAGCAGCCCAGGGACAGGGTCGACTGAAGCTTTCTTT.

This clone was observed once. V gene TRBV19 combines with J gene TRBJ2-7, with TRBD1 as a possible D gene (8 bases). Germline V gives CDR1 LNHDA, CDR2 SQIVND (reference sequence). Deletions cut 6 bases from V and 0 bases from J, with 15 bases between. This CDR3 is 15 amino acids long. The CDR3 DNA follows: TGTGCCAGTAGGCGGGGGACAGGACTCTCCTACGAGCAGTACTTC. Its protein is CASRRGTGLSYEQYF.